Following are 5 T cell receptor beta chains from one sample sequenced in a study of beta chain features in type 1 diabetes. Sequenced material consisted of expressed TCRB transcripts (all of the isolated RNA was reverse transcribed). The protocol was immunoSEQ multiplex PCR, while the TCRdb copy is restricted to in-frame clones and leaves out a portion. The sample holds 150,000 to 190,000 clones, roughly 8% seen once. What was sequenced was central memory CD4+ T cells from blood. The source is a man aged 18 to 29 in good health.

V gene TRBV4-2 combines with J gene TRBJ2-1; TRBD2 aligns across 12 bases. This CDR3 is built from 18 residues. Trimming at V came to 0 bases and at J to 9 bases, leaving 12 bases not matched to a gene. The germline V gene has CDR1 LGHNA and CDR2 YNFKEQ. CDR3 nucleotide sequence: TGTGCCAGCAGCCAAGAAGGAGTGACTAGCGGGAGAATGCGTGAGCAGTTCTTC. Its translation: CASSQEGVTSGRMREQFF.

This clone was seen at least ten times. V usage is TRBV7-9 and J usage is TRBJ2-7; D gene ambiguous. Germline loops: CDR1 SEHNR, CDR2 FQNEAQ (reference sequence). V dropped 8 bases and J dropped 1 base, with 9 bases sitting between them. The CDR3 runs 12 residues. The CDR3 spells CASSGESYEQYF. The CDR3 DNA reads TGTGCCAGCTCAGGTGAATCCTACGAGCAGTACTTC.

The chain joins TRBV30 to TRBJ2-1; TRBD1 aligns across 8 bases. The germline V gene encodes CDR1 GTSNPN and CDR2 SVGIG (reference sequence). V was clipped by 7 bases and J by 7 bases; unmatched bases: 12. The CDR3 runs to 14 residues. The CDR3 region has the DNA TGTGCCTACACGAGGCAGGGGGCGAGGAATGAGCAGTTCTTC. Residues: CAYTRQGARNEQFF.

The CDR3 region has the DNA TGTGCCAGCAGCCCCGGGACATCACGGCTGAGCTCCTACGAGCAGTACTTC. Its translation: CASSPGTSRLSSYEQYF. The chain joins TRBV5-4 to TRBJ2-7; possibly TRBD1 for D (6 bases). Germline values: CDR1 SGHNT, CDR2 YYREEE (reference sequence). Trimming took 4 bases from V and 0 from J, leaving 20 bases between them. This CDR3 has 17 amino acids.

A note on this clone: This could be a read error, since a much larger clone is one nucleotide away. CDR3: CASTSSYEQYF. DNA of the CDR3: TGTGCCAGCACCAGCTCCTACGAGCAGTACTTC. The chain links TRBV2 to TRBJ2-7; D not certain. This CDR3 region has 11 residues. Germline CDR1 and CDR2: SNHLY and FYNNEI. Trimming pared 7 bases from V and 0 bases from J, leaving 4 bases between.